One and the same sample provided the 29 T cell receptor beta chains below, sequenced in a study of T cell changes during pregnancy in multiple sclerosis. Produced via immunoSEQ multiplex PCR; TCRdb's table is partial and in-frame only. The table lists around 61,000 clones, approximately 87% of them singletons, with over 4% in the top ten. Sequencing input: peripheral blood from another person, used as feeder cells. The source of these receptors is a human donor whose cells served as feeder cells for cultures in a pregnancy study.

The chain employs TRBV9 and TRBJ1-1; tentative D call: TRBD1 (6 bases). V was clipped by 4 bases and J by 4 bases, with 17 bases between them. The CDR3 contains 15 residues. The germline V gene has CDR1 SGDLS and CDR2 YYNGEE. The CDR3 region has the DNA TGTGCCAGCAGCCCCCGACAGGTCGGCGCCACTGAAGCTTTCTTT. It translates to CASSPRQVGATEAFF.

The gene calls are TRBV5-1 and TRBJ1-6, with 9 bases lining up with TRBD1. V lost 4 bases to trimming and J lost 10 bases; unmatched junction nucleotides: 6. The CDR3 extends over 14 amino acids. Germline V CDR1 and CDR2: SGHRS, YFSETQ. The CDR3 DNA sequence: TGCGCCAGCAGCCCGGGACAGGGAAACTCACCCCTCCACTTT. Translated, it gives CASSPGQGNSPLHF.

CDR3 region: CASSQFGLAGRTDTQYF. In DNA, the CDR3 is TGTGCCAGCTCACAATTTGGACTAGCGGGACGCACAGATACGCAGTATTTT. This chain links TRBV18 with TRBJ2-3; 12 nucleotides agree with TRBD2. Germline V gene lookup returns CDR1 KGHSH and CDR2 LQKENI. The trim removed 4 bases at V and 1 base at J, leaving 6 bases unmatched. CDR3 length equals 17 residues.

A few counts support this clone. The chain links TRBV5-6 to TRBJ2-7; no reliable D call. Germline loops: CDR1 SGHDT, CDR2 YYEEEE. The CDR3 length is 14 residues. The V end was cut by 4 bases, the J end by 3 bases, with 14 bases between. The CDR3 spells CASSPSSERYEQYF. The CDR3 coding sequence is TGTGCCAGCAGCCCTTCCTCAGAGCGCTACGAGCAGTACTTC.

J is TRBJ2-1 and V is TRBV7-2; 7 bases are shared with TRBD1. Germline trimming cut 5 bases from V and 6 bases from J; bases unmatched to any gene: 7. CDR3 size: 14 residues. Germline assignment: CDR1 SGHTA and CDR2 FQGNSA. The CDR3 DNA is TGTGCCAGCAGCACCCGACAGGGTCCCAATGAGCAGTTCTTC. It translates to CASSTRQGPNEQFF.

J is TRBJ1-3 and V is TRBV5-1; D uncertain. The V gene's germline CDR1 is SGHRS and CDR2 YFSETQ. The germline V and J ends were trimmed by 4 bases and 2 bases, with 13 bases remaining between them. CDR3 length equals 15 residues. The CDR3, as DNA: TGCGCCAGCAGCGACTGGGTAGGGACTGGAAACACCATATATTTT. It codes for CASSDWVGTGNTIYF.

Written as DNA, the CDR3 is TGCGCCAGCAGGGAGGACGGGAGTTACGAGCAGTACTTC. Its translation is CASREDGSYEQYF. This chain links TRBV5-1 with TRBJ2-7, with D perhaps matching TRBD2 (6 bases). Germline V gene lookup returns CDR1 SGHRS and CDR2 YFSETQ. Trimming shortened V by 5 bases and J by 4 bases, and 13 bases separated the two germline ends. The CDR3 loop spans 13 amino acids.

The chain's CDR3 is CASSPPLGQGFTGELFF. The CDR3 bases are TGTGCCAGCAGCCCCCCCCTGGGACAGGGTTTCACCGGGGAGCTGTTTTTT. The V gene is TRBV4-2, the J gene TRBJ2-2; 9 bases map to TRBD1. V lost 4 bases and J lost 4; bases outside the gene matches: 10. The CDR3 contains 17 residues. CDR1 is LGHNA, CDR2 YNFKEQ, per germline.

The chain carries TRBV7-9 and TRBJ2-7, with D maybe TRBD1 (6 bases). Trimming pared 5 bases from V and 0 bases from J, leaving 11 bases between. Germline V CDR1 and CDR2: SEHNR, FQNEAQ (reference sequence). This CDR3 is 14 amino acids long. The DNA of the CDR3 is TGTGCCAGCAGCCATTGGGACAACTCCTACGAGCAGTACTTC. Translating gives CASSHWDNSYEQYF.

The chain has TRBV9 and TRBJ2-7, with D possibly matching TRBD2 (5 bases). The V end was cut by 3 bases, the J end by 7 bases, with 14 bases between. Germline V lookup: CDR1 SGDLS, CDR2 YYNGEE. There are 13 residues in the CDR3. CDR3 DNA: TGTGCCAGCAGCGACCAGCTCGAGGGAGAGCAGTACTTC. It translates to CASSDQLEGEQYF.

The chain has TRBV9 and TRBJ2-7; the D gene is possibly TRBD1 (6 bases). The CDR3 runs 13 residues. V dropped 5 bases and J dropped 4 bases, with 13 bases sitting between them. Germline V gene sequence: CDR1 SGDLS, CDR2 YYNGEE. The CDR3 region has the DNA TGTGCCAGCAGTCCCCACAGGGAATACGAGCAGTACTTC. Translation gives CASSPHREYEQYF.

This clone was counted once. The rearrangement links TRBV5-1 to TRBJ2-3, with D possibly matching TRBD2 (6 bases). Trimming stripped 4 bases from V and 5 bases from J, with 11 bases between. The CDR3 is 13 amino acids. CDR1 and CDR2 (germline): SGHRS, YFSETQ. The DNA for the CDR3 is TGCGCCAGCAGCCCGGGAGCGGGAGATACGCAGTATTTT. Residues: CASSPGAGDTQYF.

CDR3 region: CASSLASGVSYNEQFF. CDR3 nucleotide sequence: TGCGCCAGCAGCTTGGCTAGCGGAGTATCCTACAATGAGCAGTTCTTC. The V call is TRBV5-1, the J call TRBJ2-1, with 7 nucleotides matching TRBD2. The trim removed 0 bases at V and 1 base at J, leaving 4 bases unmatched. Germline CDR1 is SGHRS and CDR2 is YFSETQ. The CDR3 contains 16 residues.

The chain joins TRBV6-6 to TRBJ2-7; D is possibly TRBD1 or TRBD2 (5 bases each). V was cut by 5 bases and J by 3 bases, with 14 bases left in between. The CDR3 runs to 14 residues. The germline CDR1 and CDR2 sequences are MNHNY and SVGAGI (reference sequence). CDR3 region: CASSPNRDLYEQYF. The CDR3 DNA reads as TGTGCCAGCAGTCCGAACCGGGACCTCTACGAGCAGTACTTC.

The rearrangement uses TRBV5-4 and TRBJ2-1; TRBD1 matches at 7 bases. The J segment lost 6 bases and the V segment lost 3 bases, leaving 9 bases of the junction unmatched. In germline, CDR1 is SGHNT, CDR2 YYREEE (reference sequence). The CDR3 is 15 residues long. The CDR3 is CASSSGTDPSNEQFF. CDR3 DNA: TGTGCCAGCAGCTCCGGGACAGACCCTTCCAATGAGCAGTTCTTC.

The rearrangement uses TRBV28 and TRBJ2-5, with D uncertain. V lost 6 bases to trimming and J lost 5 bases, with 16 bases between them. The CDR3 has 14 amino acids. Germline CDR1 and CDR2: MDHEN and SYDVKM. The CDR3 spells CASSSPVVRETQYF. DNA for the CDR3: TGTGCCAGCAGCTCCCCGGTTGTGCGCGAGACCCAGTACTTC.

The chain uses TRBV27 and TRBJ1-5; 8 bases are shared with TRBD1. The CDR3 runs 14 residues. The germline CDR1 and CDR2 sequences are MNHEY and SMNVEV (reference sequence). V dropped 6 bases and J dropped 6; count of bases not matched to a gene: 7. CDR3 residues: CASSPTGGPQPQHF. The CDR3 DNA is TGTGCCAGCAGCCCCACAGGGGGGCCTCAGCCCCAGCATTTT.

The chain employs TRBV7-8 and TRBJ2-1, with TRBD2 as a possible D gene (5 bases). This CDR3 has 14 residues. Germline lookup yields CDR1 SGHVS and CDR2 FQNEAQ. The V end lost 0 bases, the J end lost 10 bases, and 13 bases lay between the germline ends. The CDR3 loop reads CASSLAVEGSEQFF. The CDR3 DNA follows: TGTGCCAGCAGCTTAGCGGTTGAGGGCTCGGAGCAGTTCTTC.

The chain joins TRBV28 to TRBJ1-5, with a tentative D call TRBD1 (5 bases). This CDR3 spans 14 amino acids. The germline V gene has CDR1 MDHEN and CDR2 SYDVKM. V was cut by 3 bases and J by 5 bases, with 11 bases left in between. The CDR3 spells CASSLGLGDQPQHF. CDR3 coding DNA: TGTGCCAGCAGTTTGGGGCTAGGGGATCAGCCCCAGCATTTT.

The chain links TRBV4-2 to TRBJ2-1, with 7 bases fitting TRBD2. CDR1 and CDR2 (germline): LGHNA, YNFKEQ. J gave up 9 bases and V 0 bases, and 11 bases lay outside the gene matches. The CDR3 has 16 residues. The CDR3 region has the DNA TGTGCCAGCAGCCAAGATGGAGCGGGGAAGGTTCTTGAGCAGTTCTTC. It specifies CASSQDGAGKVLEQFF.

The V call is TRBV11-2, the J call TRBJ2-5, with unresolved D. The CDR3 is made up of 13 amino acids. Germline assignment: CDR1 SGHAT and CDR2 FQNNGV. The ends were cut back, 5 bases at V and 5 bases at J, with 12 bases in the middle. The CDR3 protein is CASSPANWETQYF. The CDR3 bases are TGTGCCAGCAGCCCCGCCAATTGGGAGACCCAGTACTTC.

The chain couples TRBV29-1 to TRBJ1-1; the D gene is possibly TRBD1 (5 bases). V lost 0 bases and J lost 1, with 9 bases in between. CDR1 SQVTM and CDR2 ANQGSEA come from the germline V gene. The length of the CDR3 is 14 residues. The CDR3 nucleotides read TGCAGCGTTGAAGAGTGGGGACGGAACACTGAAGCTTTCTTT. Translation: CSVEEWGRNTEAFF.

The V and J genes are TRBV27 and TRBJ2-1; a weak D match, TRBD1 (6 bases). The CDR3 extends over 15 amino acids. Deletions cut 7 bases from V and 0 bases from J, with 13 bases between. Germline V gene data show CDR1 as MNHEY and CDR2 as SMNVEV (reference sequence). The CDR3 bases are TGTGCCAGCACCTCAGGGGACCGCTCCTACAATGAGCAGTTCTTC. Its translation is CASTSGDRSYNEQFF.

The gene calls are TRBV2 and TRBJ1-6; no clear D gene. The CDR3 consists of 14 residues. CDR1 is SNHLY, CDR2 FYNNEI, per germline. V was pared by 8 bases and J by 0 bases, with 8 bases between. CDR3 coding DNA: TGTGCCAGCTCCCCGGGCTCCTATAATTCACCCCTCCACTTT. Protein sequence: CASSPGSYNSPLHF.

J is TRBJ2-4 and V is TRBV9; weak D call: TRBD1 (5 bases). Trimming stripped 0 bases from V and 1 base from J, with 8 bases between. Germline CDR1 is SGDLS and CDR2 is YYNGEE. The CDR3 spans 15 residues. CDR3 protein: CASSVGSGAKNIQYF. CDR3 nucleotides: TGTGCCAGCAGCGTAGGGTCAGGGGCCAAAAACATTCAGTACTTC.

The J gene is TRBJ2-7, the V gene TRBV5-6, with TRBD2 as a possible D gene (5 bases). The CDR3 runs to 15 residues. V shed 2 bases and J shed 4 bases, with 16 bases lying between them. Germline loops: CDR1 SGHDT, CDR2 YYEEEE. CDR3 coding DNA: TGTGCCAGCAGCTTATTTGTTGGGCTAGCATACGAGCAGTACTTC. This codes for CASSLFVGLAYEQYF.

The gene calls are TRBV7-9 and TRBJ1-4; tentatively, D is TRBD1 (6 bases). Trimming took 5 bases from V and 8 from J, leaving 21 bases between them. Germline assignment: CDR1 SEHNR and CDR2 FQNEAQ (reference sequence). The CDR3 extends over 16 amino acids. The DNA for the CDR3 is TGTGCCAGCAGCCTCATATCATGGACAGAAGTGGAAAAACTGTTTTTT. This codes for CASSLISWTEVEKLFF.

The V and J genes are TRBV28 and TRBJ1-4; 9 positions agree with TRBD1. The germline gives CDR1 MDHEN, CDR2 SYDVKM. The CDR3 is made up of 19 amino acids. V dropped 8 bases and J dropped 0; count of bases not matched to a gene: 16. The DNA for the CDR3 is TGTGCCAGCTTTGGAACCCCGGGGGACAGGGTACCAACTAATGAAAAACTGTTTTTT. It encodes CASFGTPGDRVPTNEKLFF. The variable domain in full, completed from reference TRBV28 and TRBJ1-4, reads DVKVTQSSRYLVKRTGEKVFLECVQDMDHENMFWYRQDPGLGLRLIYFSYDVKMKEKGDIPEGYSVSREKKERFSLILESASTNQTSMYLCASFGTPGDRVPTNEKLFFGSGTQLSVL.

The V gene is TRBV5-4, the J gene TRBJ1-4; D perhaps matches TRBD1 (5 bases). Germline loops: CDR1 SGHNT, CDR2 YYREEE (reference sequence). V was shortened by 4 bases and J by 2 bases, with 9 bases between the two germline ends. This CDR3 is 14 amino acids long. CDR3 in amino acids: CASSPRDTNEKLFF. CDR3 DNA: TGTGCCAGCAGCCCAAGGGACACTAATGAAAAACTGTTTTTT.